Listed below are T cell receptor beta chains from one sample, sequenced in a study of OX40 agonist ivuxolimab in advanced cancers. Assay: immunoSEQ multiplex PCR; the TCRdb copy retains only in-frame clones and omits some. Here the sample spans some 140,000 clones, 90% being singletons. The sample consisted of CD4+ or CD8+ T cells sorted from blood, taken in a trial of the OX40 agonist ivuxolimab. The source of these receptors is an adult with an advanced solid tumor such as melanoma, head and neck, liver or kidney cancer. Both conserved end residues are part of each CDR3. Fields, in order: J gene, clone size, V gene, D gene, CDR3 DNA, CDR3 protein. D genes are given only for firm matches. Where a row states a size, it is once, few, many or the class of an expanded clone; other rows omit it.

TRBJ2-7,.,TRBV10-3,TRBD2,TGTGCCATCAGTGAGTCTTGGACTAGCGGGAGGTTCTACGAGCAGTACTTC,CAISESWTSGRFYEQYF
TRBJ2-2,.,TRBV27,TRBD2,TGTGCCAGCAGTTTAGAATTCACCAGCGGGAGGACAACCGGGGAGCTGTTTTTT,CASSLEFTSGRTTGELFF
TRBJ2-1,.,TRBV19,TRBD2,TGTGCCAGTAGTATAGGGTCGGGACTAGCGACCTACAATGAGCAGTTCTTC,CASSIGSGLATYNEQFF
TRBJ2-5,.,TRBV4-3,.,TGCGCCAGCAGCCCAAGCGCGCAGTCTCAGGAGACCCAGTACTTC,CASSPSAQSQETQYF
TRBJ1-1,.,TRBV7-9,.,TGTGCCAGCAGCTCCATTCTGTGGCCTGAAGCTTTCTTT,CASSSILWPEAFF
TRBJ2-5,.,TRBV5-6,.,TGTGCCAGCAGCTTCCGCTGGGTAGTAGAAGAGACCCAGTACTTC,CASSFRWVVEETQYF
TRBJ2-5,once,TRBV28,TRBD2,TGTGCCAGCAGTTTAGAAGGCGGGAGGGCGGGAGAGACCCAGTACTTC,CASSLEGGRAGETQYF
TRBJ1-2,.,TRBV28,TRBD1,TGTGCCAGCAGCCTCTCTTATGGGGGTCATGGGACAGGGCACGATGGCTACACCTTC,CASSLSYGGHGTGHDGYTF
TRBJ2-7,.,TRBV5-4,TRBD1,TGTGCCAGCAGCTTACAGGGGGCCTACGAGCAGTACTTC,CASSLQGAYEQYF
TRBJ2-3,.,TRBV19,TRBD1,TGTGCCAGTAGTGCAACAGGGGAGACAGATACGCAGTATTTT,CASSATGETDTQYF
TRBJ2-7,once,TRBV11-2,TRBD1,TGTGCCAGCAGCTTAGATAGTAGACAGGGTGCCTACGAGCAGTACTTC,CASSLDSRQGAYEQYF
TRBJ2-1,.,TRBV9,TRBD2,TGTGCCAGCAGCCAACGACTAGCGGCCACCTACAATGAGCAGTTCTTC,CASSQRLAATYNEQFF
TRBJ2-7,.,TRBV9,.,TGTGCCAGCAGCGTAGGTTCCAGCTCTAACTACGAGCAGTACTTC,CASSVGSSSNYEQYF
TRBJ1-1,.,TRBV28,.,TGTGCCAGCACCCTAACAGGTCAGAACACTGAAGCTTTCTTT,CASTLTGQNTEAFF
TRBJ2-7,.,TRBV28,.,TGTGCCAGCAGTTTACCAGGAGCCTACGAGCAGTACTTC,CASSLPGAYEQYF
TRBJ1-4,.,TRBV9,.,TGTGCCAGCAGCCCCTATGCAACTAATGAAAAACTGTTTTTT,CASSPYATNEKLFF
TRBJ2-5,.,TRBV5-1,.,TGCGCCAGCGGTGAGGGGGGCGAGACCCAGTACTTC,CASGEGGETQYF
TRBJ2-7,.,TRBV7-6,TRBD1,TGTGCCAGCAGCCACATGACAGGGGAGTCCTACGAGCAGTACTTC,CASSHMTGESYEQYF
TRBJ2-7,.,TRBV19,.,TGTGCCAGTAGTATAACAGGGACCTACGAGCAGTACTTC,CASSITGTYEQYF
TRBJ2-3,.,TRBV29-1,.,TGCAGCGTTGAGGGGCGGTTAGGTCATAGCACAGATACGCAGTATTTT,CSVEGRLGHSTDTQYF
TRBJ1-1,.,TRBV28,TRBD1,TGTGCCAGCAGTAGCAGACAGGGGGATGGTTGGTGGGTAGCTTTCTTT,CASSSRQGDGWWVAFF
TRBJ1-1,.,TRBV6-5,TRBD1,TGTGCCATTAGGGGGACAGGGATGGGTTCTGAAGCTTTCTTT,CAIRGTGMGSEAFF
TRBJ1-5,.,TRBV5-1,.,TGCGCCAGCAGCTTGGCGGGGGATAGCAATCAGCCCCAGCATTTT,CASSLAGDSNQPQHF
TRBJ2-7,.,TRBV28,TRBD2,TGTGCCAGCATCCTTAGCGGGGTGAACTCCTACGAGCAGTACTTC,CASILSGVNSYEQYF
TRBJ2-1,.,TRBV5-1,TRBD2,TGCGCCAGCAGCTTGCAGGCTAGCGGGAGGTCGACGTACAATGAGCAGTTCTTC,CASSLQASGRSTYNEQFF
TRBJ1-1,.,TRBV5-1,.,TGCGCCAGCACCCCAGGAAGGGGAGGTACTGAAGCTTTCTTT,CASTPGRGGTEAFF
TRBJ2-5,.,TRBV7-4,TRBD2,TGTGCCAGCAGCTTAGATCTAGCGGAACTTCAAGAGACCCAGTACTTC,CASSLDLAELQETQYF
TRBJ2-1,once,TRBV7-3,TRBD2,TGTGCCAGCAGCCCCAGACCTGGGGCGCGGGAGACCCACTACAATGAGCAGTTCTTC,CASSPRPGARETHYNEQFF
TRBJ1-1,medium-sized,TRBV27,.,TGTGCCAGCAGGAAGAACACTGAAGCTTTCTTT,CASRKNTEAFF
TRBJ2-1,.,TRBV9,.,TGTGCCAGCAGCCCAAGACTTGGGAGCTCCTACAATGAGCAGTTCTTC,CASSPRLGSSYNEQFF
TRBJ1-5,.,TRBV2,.,TGTGCCAGCAGCGTTGACAGTAATAGCAATCAGCCCCAGCATTTT,CASSVDSNSNQPQHF
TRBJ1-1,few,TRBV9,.,TGTGCCAGCAGCGGAACAGGTCCAGCTGAAGCTTTCTTT,CASSGTGPAEAFF
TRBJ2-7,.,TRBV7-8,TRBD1,TGTGCCAGCAGCGGGACAGGGGTCTACGAGCAGTACTTC,CASSGTGVYEQYF
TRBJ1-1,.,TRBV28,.,TGTGCCAGCAGTTTAATCTCTCCACGGGGGAACACTGAAGCTTTCTTT,CASSLISPRGNTEAFF
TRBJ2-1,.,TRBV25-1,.,TGTGCCAGGGGGGGAGAGTTCGATCGCTACAATGAGCAGTTCTTC,CARGGEFDRYNEQFF
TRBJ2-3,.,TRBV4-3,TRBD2,TGCGCCAGCAGCCATGGACTAGCGGGGCCCATTACAGGGGATACGCAGTATTTT,CASSHGLAGPITGDTQYF
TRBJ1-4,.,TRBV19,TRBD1,TGTGCCAGTAGTATAGGACAGGGTAGGGTAAAACTGTTTTTT,CASSIGQGRVKLFF
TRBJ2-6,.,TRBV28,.,TGTGCCAGCAGTTTTTCGGTCCCTGGGGCCAACGTCCTGACTTTC,CASSFSVPGANVLTF
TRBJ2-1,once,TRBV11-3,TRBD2,TGTGCCAGCAGCCCCCTAGCGGGATCCTACAATGAGCAGTTCTTC,CASSPLAGSYNEQFF
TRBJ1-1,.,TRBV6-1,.,TGTGCCAGCAACAAACCCGGGGGGGGGAACACTGAAGCTTTCTTT,CASNKPGGGNTEAFF
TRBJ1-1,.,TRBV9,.,TGTGCCAGCAGCGTAGGTTCGGGAACTGAAGCTTTCTTT,CASSVGSGTEAFF
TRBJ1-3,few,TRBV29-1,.,TGCAGCGTTGAAGCGACACACTCTGGAAACACCATATATTTT,CSVEATHSGNTIYF